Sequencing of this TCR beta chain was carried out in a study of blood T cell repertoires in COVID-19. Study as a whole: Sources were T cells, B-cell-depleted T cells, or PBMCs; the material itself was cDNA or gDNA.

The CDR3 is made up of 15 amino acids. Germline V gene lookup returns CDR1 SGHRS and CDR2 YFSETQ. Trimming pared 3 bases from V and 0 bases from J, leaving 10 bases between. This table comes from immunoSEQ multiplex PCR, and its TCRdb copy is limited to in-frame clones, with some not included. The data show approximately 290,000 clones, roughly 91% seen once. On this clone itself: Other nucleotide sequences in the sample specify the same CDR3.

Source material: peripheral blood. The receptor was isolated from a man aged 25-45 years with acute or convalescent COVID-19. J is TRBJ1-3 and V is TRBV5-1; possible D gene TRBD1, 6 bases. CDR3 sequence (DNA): TGCGCCAGCAGCTCAACAGGGACCTCTGGAAACACCATATATTTT. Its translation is CASSSTGTSGNTIYF.